These T cell receptor beta chains were read from a single sample in a study of blood T cell repertoires in COVID-19. Assay: immunoSEQ multiplex PCR; the TCRdb copy retains only in-frame clones and omits some. The sample carries roughly 290,000 clones, 70% to 90% recorded once. Sequencing was performed on peripheral blood. These receptors originate from a woman in her forties or fifties with active or convalescent COVID-19. The CDR3 runs from the conserved cysteine through the conserved F or W. The order of the fields is V gene, J gene, CDR3 protein.

>TRBV6-5|TRBJ1-3
CASSPTVFSGNTIYF
>TRBV6-1|TRBJ1-3
CASSDWGPGNTIYF
>TRBV11-2|TRBJ1-1
CASSMRAYTEAFF
>TRBV7-9|TRBJ2-3
CASSSGRALAGGVDTQYF
>TRBV2|TRBJ1-6
CASSTGNRVSPLHF
>TRBV4-1|TRBJ2-5
CASSQGPDRGRETQYF
>TRBV6-5|TRBJ2-1
CASTPAGGGYNEQFF
>TRBV19|TRBJ1-5
CASSTTGGNQPQHF
>TRBV28|TRBJ2-7
CASEPTGGGYEQYF
>TRBV10-3|TRBJ1-3
CATVGDLSSGNTIYF
>TRBV7-3|TRBJ2-1
CASSSGLYNEQFF
>TRBV2|TRBJ2-2
CASSDQPVWASGRYTGELFF
>TRBV1|TRBJ1-1
CTSSQRAGTGRKLRGWNTEAFF
>TRBV5-1|TRBJ2-3
CASRKGATDTQYF
>TRBV5-4|TRBJ2-3
CASSETPSKGIRDTQYF
>TRBV4-1|TRBJ2-7
CASSSNSGGYEQYF
>TRBV5-4|TRBJ1-2
CASSLGQGGYTF
>TRBV7-3|TRBJ2-7
CASSVTGTGWAEQYF
>TRBV7-2|TRBJ1-2
CASSLGFQGAYGYTF
>TRBV5-1|TRBJ2-7
CASSWTNSNYEQYF
>TRBV2|TRBJ2-3
CASSEEKGLAGGPPTQYF
>TRBV19|TRBJ2-1
CASTIGTAIYNEQFF
>TRBV5-5|TRBJ2-7
CASSLAGVYEQYF
>TRBV27|TRBJ2-7
CATRVASLSYEQYF
>TRBV11-2|TRBJ2-1
CASSRQGSNEQFF
>TRBV9|TRBJ2-2
CASSVATPHRGELFF
>TRBV5-1|TRBJ1-2
CASSLEGMNYGYTF
>TRBV5-1|TRBJ2-1
CASSLLTSGGGEQFF
>TRBV5-1|TRBJ1-1
CASSLPRPGQVPLMNTEAFF
>TRBV5-1|TRBJ2-5
CASSVRGRGETQYF
>TRBV21-1|TRBJ2-1
CASSSWGGTVQFF
>TRBV28|TRBJ1-1
CASSPRGGWDTEAFF
>TRBV6-5|TRBJ2-1
CASSYWASENEQFF
>TRBV27|TRBJ1-3
CASSTRRVVTIYF
>TRBV4-2|TRBJ1-2
CASRESLGGGYTF
>TRBV3-1/TRBV3-2|TRBJ2-1
CASRGGGPYNEQFF
>TRBV4-1|TRBJ2-1
CASSQAARGAGDEQFF
>TRBV7-8|TRBJ2-1
CASSLGTQDEQFF
>TRBV12-3/TRBV12-4|TRBJ1-5
CASSPTGESSQHF
>TRBV5-1|TRBJ2-7
CASSTQQPGEQYF
>TRBV10-3|TRBJ2-3
CAISGGTTLSGGPDTQYF
>TRBV5-1|TRBJ2-1
CASSYRQTNYNEQFF
>TRBV19|TRBJ1-2
CASSIATGGNYGYTF
>TRBV18|TRBJ2-5
CASRQTGGKETQYF
>TRBV9|TRBJ1-3
CASSVQTGPGNTIYF
>TRBV4-1|TRBJ2-5
CASGQGGEETQYF
>TRBV15|TRBJ2-1
CATSKIAGGYNEQFF
>TRBV30|TRBJ1-6
CAWSVGVNSPLHF
>TRBV5-1|TRBJ2-7
CASSLGVGIAGGGSYEQYF
>TRBV6-6|TRBJ2-7
CASSYTPAGGVYEQYF
>TRBV3-1/TRBV3-2|TRBJ2-1
CASSQGLAGANEQFF
>TRBV28|TRBJ1-5
CASSLWGDLQPQHF
>TRBV9|TRBJ2-1
CASRARDSSYNEQFF
>TRBV7-9|TRBJ2-1
CASSPSRLAGRSYNEQFF
>TRBV23-1|TRBJ2-5
CASPPGGAGQETQYF
>TRBV20-1|TRBJ2-7
CSASSVRQGGSYEQYF
>TRBV25-1|TRBJ2-5
CASSVPRGAGPQETQYF
>TRBV5-1|TRBJ1-1
CASSWGDRENTEAFF